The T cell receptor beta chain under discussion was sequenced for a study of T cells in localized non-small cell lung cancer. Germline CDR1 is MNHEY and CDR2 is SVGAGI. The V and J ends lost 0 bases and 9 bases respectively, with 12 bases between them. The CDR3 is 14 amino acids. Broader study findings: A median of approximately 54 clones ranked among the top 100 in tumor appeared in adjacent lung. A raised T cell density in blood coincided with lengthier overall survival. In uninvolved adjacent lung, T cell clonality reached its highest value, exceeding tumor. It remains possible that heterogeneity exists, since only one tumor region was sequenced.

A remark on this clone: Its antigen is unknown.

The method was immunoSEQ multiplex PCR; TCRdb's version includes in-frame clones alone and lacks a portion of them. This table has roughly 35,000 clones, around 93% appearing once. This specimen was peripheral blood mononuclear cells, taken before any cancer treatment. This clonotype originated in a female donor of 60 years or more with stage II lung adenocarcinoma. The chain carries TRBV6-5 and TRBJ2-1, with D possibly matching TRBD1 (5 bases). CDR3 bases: TGTGCCAGCAGTTACTCCCAGGGTAGCAGTGAGCAGTTCTTC. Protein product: CASSYSQGSSEQFF.